These 9 T cell receptor beta chains were sequenced from one sample in a study of a mutant IDH1 vaccine in newly diagnosed glioma. Repertoires were generated with immunoSEQ multiplex PCR, while TCRdb's copy carries only in-frame clones and drops some. The sample holds around 50,000 clones, just over 85% seen once. Time point specified: baseline, week 1 (first vaccination visit). Specified treatment: pre-vaccination baseline after standard-of-care therapy. Sequenced here: PBMCs, sampled from a glioma patient treated with radiotherapy, temozolomide or both. All receptors come from a man in his forties with glioma.

The chain uses TRBV23-1 and TRBJ2-2; no definite D call. TRBV23-1 is filed as an ORF, its function uncertain. This CDR3 spans 11 amino acids. V dropped 3 bases and J dropped 8 bases, with 4 bases sitting between them. CDR3 sequence reads: CASSQTGELFF. CDR3 DNA sequence: TGCGCCAGCAGTCAGACAGGGGAGCTGTTTTTT.

V and J are TRBV7-2 and TRBJ2-7; perhaps TRBD1 as D (6 bases). This CDR3 is 14 amino acids long. The V end was cut by 3 bases, the J end by 2 bases, with 11 bases between. CDR1 and CDR2 from the germline V gene are SGHTA and FQGNSA. The CDR3 DNA reads as TGTGCCAGCAGCTTCGCTAGGGGGACCTACGAGCAGTACTTC. Protein product: CASSFARGTYEQYF.

This chain uses TRBV27 with TRBJ2-5; D could derive from TRBD1 or TRBD2 (5 bases each). V lost 2 bases and J lost 1, with 14 bases in between. The CDR3 is 16 amino acids. Germline-derived CDR1 and CDR2 are MNHEY and SMNVEV (reference sequence). Here the CDR3 reads CASSLMGTLPQETQYF. The CDR3 DNA sequence: TGTGCCAGCAGTTTAATGGGGACCCTTCCCCAAGAGACCCAGTACTTC.

The rearrangement joins TRBV21-1 to TRBJ2-7; the table names TRBD2, a call not compared with the DNA. TRBV21-1 is reported as a pseudogene. This CDR3 contains 13 residues. The CDR3 nucleotides read TGTGCCAGCAGCAAGTCCGGGGACTACGAGCAGTACTTC. It encodes CASSKSGDYEQYF.

The genes are TRBV5-1 and TRBJ1-5; no firm D call. Between the trimmed V and J ends, which lost 0 bases and 6 bases, there was a span of 7 bases. Germline assignment: CDR1 SGHRS and CDR2 YFSETQ. CDR3 length: 13 residues. The CDR3 coding sequence is TGCGCCAGCAGCTTGGATGGGCTTCAGCCCCAGCATTTT. Its protein is CASSLDGLQPQHF. The complete variable domain, with remaining parts taken from reference TRBV5-1 and TRBJ1-5, reads KAGVTQTPRYLIKTRGQQVTLSCSPISGHRSVSWYQQTPGQGLQFLFEYFSETQRNKGNFPGRFSGRQFSNSRSEMNVSTLELGDSALYLCASSLDGLQPQHFGDGTRLSIL.

The chain combines TRBV27 with TRBJ1-2, with 12 bases that match TRBD1. CDR1 MNHEY and CDR2 SMNVEV come from the germline V gene (reference sequence). Trimming took 10 bases from V and 2 from J; bases not matched to a gene: 8. The CDR3 covers 15 residues. The CDR3 loop reads CATRGQGALNYGYTF. The CDR3 DNA reads as TGTGCCACCAGGGGACAGGGGGCGTTGAACTATGGCTACACCTTC.

V is TRBV19 and J is TRBJ1-2; D is uncertain. Germline V lookup: CDR1 LNHDA, CDR2 SQIVND (reference sequence). V lost 3 bases and J lost 4, with 3 bases in between. The CDR3 is 11 amino acids. The CDR3 DNA is TGTGCCAGTAGTATCGCCTATGGCTACACCTTC. It encodes CASSIAYGYTF. The complete variable domain, with remaining parts taken from reference TRBV19 and TRBJ1-2, reads DGGITQSPKYLFRKEGQNVTLSCEQNLNHDAMYWYRQDPGQGLRLIYYSQIVNDFQKGDIAEGYSVSREKKESFPLTVTSAQKNPTAFYLCASSIAYGYTFGSGTRLTVV.

The chain couples TRBV25-1 to TRBJ2-4, with D possibly matching TRBD1 (6 bases). V gave up 6 bases and J gave up 9 bases, with 18 bases separating them. Germline V gene sequence: CDR1 MGHDK, CDR2 SYGVNS. The CDR3 consists of 14 residues. CDR3 DNA sequence: TGTGCCAGCAGGGGGGCAGGGGTTGTGGGCATTCAGTACTTC. It yields the protein CASRGAGVVGIQYF.

The V gene is TRBV20-1, the J gene TRBJ2-3, with D unclear. This CDR3 has 10 residues. Looked up from germline, CDR1 is DFQATT and CDR2 is SNEGSKA (reference sequence). V dropped 2 bases and J dropped 7 bases, with 4 bases sitting between them. The CDR3 DNA reads as TGCAGTGCTAGACAGTATACGCAGTATTTT. It is translated as CSARQYTQYF.